Below are 12 T cell receptor beta chains sequenced from a single sample in a study of blood T cell repertoires in COVID-19. The method was immunoSEQ multiplex PCR; TCRdb's version includes in-frame clones alone and lacks a portion of them. The data contain under 300,000 clones, 70% to 90% of them singletons. Sequenced sample: PBMCs or T cells enriched from blood (not recorded which). The receptors were sampled from a woman aged 45-59 years who had been exposed to COVID-19.

This chain links TRBV3-1 (or the pseudogene TRBV3-2) with TRBJ1-2; D may be TRBD1 (6 bases). The germline gives CDR1 LGHDT, CDR2 YNNKEL (reference sequence). The CDR3 runs to 14 residues. V was pared by 2 bases and J by 5 bases, with 12 bases between. The CDR3 nucleotides are TGTGCCAGCAGCCAAACTAACAGGGTATATGGCTACACCTTC. Translation: CASSQTNRVYGYTF.

This sequence joins TRBV12-3 or TRBV12-4 and TRBJ1-1; D gene ambiguous. The CDR3 runs 13 residues. The ends were cut back, 5 bases at V and 5 bases at J, with 12 bases in the middle. CDR3 loop: CASSPRGRTEAFF. CDR3 in DNA: TGTGCCAGCAGTCCTCGTGGGAGGACTGAAGCTTTCTTT.

V is TRBV21-1 and J is TRBJ2-1; the table names TRBD2, a call not compared with the DNA. TRBV21-1 is classified as a pseudogene. The CDR3 covers 17 residues. CDR3 nucleotide sequence: TGTGCCAGCCTACCACTGGGCGGGGGGGCTGATATAAGTGAGCAGTTCTTC. Translated: CASLPLGGGADISEQFF.

The chain has TRBV12-5 and TRBJ1-2; D perhaps matches TRBD1 (6 bases). Trimming pared 1 base from V and 3 bases from J, leaving 12 bases between. Germline V lookup: CDR1 LGHNT, CDR2 FRNRAP. The CDR3 spans 15 residues. As DNA, the CDR3 is TGTGCTAGTGGTTTGGGGAGCAGGGGCGACTATGGCTACACCTTC. Protein sequence: CASGLGSRGDYGYTF. Filled out from reference TRBV12-5 and TRBJ1-2, the complete variable domain reads DARVTQTPRHKVTEMGQEVTMRCQPILGHNTVFWYRQTMMQGLELLAYFRNRAPLDDSGMPKDRFSAEMPDATLATLKIQPSEPRDSAVYFCASGLGSRGDYGYTFGSGTRLTVV.

This chain links TRBV3-1 (or the pseudogene TRBV3-2) with TRBJ2-2, with D possibly TRBD2 on 6 matching bases. CDR1 is LGHDT, CDR2 YNNKEL, per germline (reference sequence). CDR3 length: 13 amino acids. V was clipped by 0 bases and J by 12 bases, with 11 bases between them. CDR3 region: CASSQEIRTKLFF. The CDR3 region has the DNA TGTGCCAGCAGCCAAGAGATAAGGACTAAGCTGTTTTTT.

This clone was observed once. This chain connects TRBV7-9 to TRBJ1-2; weak D call: TRBD1 (6 bases). The CDR3 contains 13 residues. Trimming took 5 bases from V and 8 from J, leaving 15 bases between them. Germline-derived CDR1 and CDR2 are SEHNR and FQNEAQ (reference sequence). This chain's CDR3 is CASSATGIWGYTF. Written as DNA, the CDR3 is TGTGCCAGCAGCGCTACAGGGATTTGGGGCTACACCTTC.

With regard to this clone: This sample includes further DNA sequences coding for the same CDR3. The chain uses TRBV19 and TRBJ1-5; 7 nucleotides line up with TRBD1. Germline lookup yields CDR1 LNHDA and CDR2 SQIVND (reference sequence). This CDR3 comprises 15 residues. V gave up 4 bases and J gave up 1 base; unmatched junction bases: 4. The CDR3 loop is CASSTLGQSNQPQHF. The CDR3 coding sequence is TGTGCCAGTAGTACCCTGGGACAGAGCAATCAGCCCCAGCATTTT. Drawing the rest from reference TRBV19 and TRBJ1-5, the complete variable domain is DGGITQSPKYLFRKEGQNVTLSCEQNLNHDAMYWYRQDPGQGLRLIYYSQIVNDFQKGDIAEGYSVSREKKESFPLTVTSAQKNPTAFYLCASSTLGQSNQPQHFGDGTRLSIL.

The chain links TRBV2 to TRBJ2-3; D possibly corresponds to TRBD2 (5 bases). Germline V gene sequence: CDR1 SNHLY, CDR2 FYNNEI. Between the trimmed V and J ends, which lost 5 bases and 1 base, there was a span of 10 bases. The CDR3 spans 14 residues. This CDR3 is CASSSDSRTDTQYF. The CDR3, as DNA: TGTGCCAGCAGTTCGGACTCCCGCACAGATACGCAGTATTTT.

This clone showed up many times. The chain employs TRBV7-2 and TRBJ2-2; D is perhaps TRBD1 (6 bases). Germline V gene sequence: CDR1 SGHTA, CDR2 FQGNSA. Trimming removed 5 bases at V and 7 bases at J, with 14 bases between. The CDR3 is 14 amino acids. CDR3 region: CASSPQGIGGELFF. CDR3 DNA sequence: TGTGCCAGCAGCCCACAGGGTATCGGCGGGGAGCTGTTTTTT. The full variable domain, in which reference TRBV7-2 and TRBJ2-2 provide the parts outside the CDR3, is GAGVSQSPSNKVTEKGKDVELRCDPISGHTALYWYRQSLGQGLEFLIYFQGNSAPDKSGLPSDRFSAERTGGSVSTLTIQRTQQEDSAVYLCASSPQGIGGELFFGEGSRLTVL.

The chain joins TRBV6-5 to TRBJ1-2; D is undetermined. Between the trimmed V and J ends, which lost 6 bases and 6 bases, there was a span of 20 bases. The CDR3 covers 15 residues. CDR1 is MNHEY and CDR2 is SVGAGI in the germline V gene. The CDR3 nucleotides read TGTGCCAGCAGCCTAAGGAGGGTGGGAGTTGATGGCTACACCTTC. As protein: CASSLRRVGVDGYTF.

The chain combines TRBV11-2 with TRBJ2-3, with TRBD2 identical over 11 bases. The CDR3 contains 16 residues. The V gene's germline CDR1 is SGHAT and CDR2 FQNNGV. The ends lost 1 base at V and 2 bases at J; junction bases unmatched: 2. The CDR3 coding sequence is TGTGCCAGCAGCTTAGTAGCGGGGGGGGTCACAGATACGCAGTATTTT. Amino acid sequence: CASSLVAGGVTDTQYF. Complete variable domain (other parts from reference TRBV11-2 and TRBJ2-3): EAGVAQSPRYKIIEKRQSVAFWCNPISGHATLYWYQQILGQGPKLLIQFQNNGVVDDSQLPKDRFSAERLKGVDSTLKIQPAKLEDSAVYLCASSLVAGGVTDTQYFGPGTRLTVL.

This clone was picked up one time. The V call is TRBV19, the J call TRBJ1-1, with TRBD1 matching 11 bases. CDR1 LNHDA and CDR2 SQIVND come from the germline V gene (reference sequence). V was clipped by 6 bases and J by 2 bases; unmatched bases: 8. This CDR3 comprises 16 residues. This CDR3 is CASSSGQGALNTEAFF. CDR3 sequence (DNA): TGTGCCAGTAGCTCCGGACAGGGGGCCTTAAACACTGAAGCTTTCTTT.